These 13 T cell receptor beta chains share one sample of origin, sequenced in a study of cytomegalovirus exposure and HLA in healthy donors. Researchers ran the PCR with 60 Vbeta and 13 Jbeta primers. Some clones are missing from TCRdb's copy, which holds only in-frame ones; the method was immunoSEQ multiplex PCR. The sample contains 100,000 to 150,000 clones, about 82% of which appear only once. Sequencing was done on a sample of PBMCs. The receptors shown here come from a boy aged 5 to 17 in good health and CMV-seronegative.

J is TRBJ2-1 and V is TRBV30, with 7 bases matching TRBD2. The CDR3 consists of 16 residues. The V segment lost 3 bases and the J segment 7 bases; nucleotides outside the gene matches: 15. Germline CDR1 is GTSNPN and CDR2 is SVGIG (reference sequence). CDR3 bases: TGTGCCTGGAGGCCGCGCGGAGGGCGGGAGTTGAATGAGCAGTTCTTC. It is translated as CAWRPRGGRELNEQFF.

The V and J genes are TRBV4-1 and TRBJ1-4; 9 nucleotides align to TRBD1. Germline V gene data show CDR1 as MGHRA and CDR2 as YSYEKL. The CDR3 extends over 15 amino acids. With 1 base clipped from V and 8 bases from J, the junction kept 5 bases outside the gene matches. The CDR3 nucleotides are TGCGCCAGCAGCCAAGTCGGGACAGGGAACGAAAAACTGTTTTTT. Translation: CASSQVGTGNEKLFF.

There are a few counts of this clone. Here the CDR3 reads CASSEVGNRASGELFF. The CDR3 nucleotides are TGTGCCAGCAGTGAAGTTGGAAACAGGGCTTCCGGGGAGCTGTTTTTT. The chain recombines TRBV6-1 with TRBJ2-2, with D possibly matching TRBD1 (6 bases). V was clipped by 1 base and J by 6 bases, with 15 bases between them. This CDR3 is built from 16 residues. CDR1 is MNHNS and CDR2 is SASEGT in the germline V gene.

V is TRBV27 and J is TRBJ2-4, with 7 bases fitting TRBD2. After removal of 1 base from V and 0 bases from J, the junction contained 12 bases not matched to a gene. In germline, CDR1 is MNHEY, CDR2 SMNVEV (reference sequence). This CDR3 has 19 amino acids. CDR3 protein: CASSLYPKGGSLAKNIQYF. CDR3 bases: TGTGCCAGCAGTTTATATCCAAAGGGAGGGAGCTTAGCCAAAAACATTCAGTACTTC.

V usage is TRBV7-9 and J usage is TRBJ2-7; D may be TRBD2 (6 bases). Looked up from germline, CDR1 is SEHNR and CDR2 is FQNEAQ (reference sequence). The CDR3 is 13 amino acids. Trimming cost V 8 bases and J 0 bases, with 11 bases left between them. This CDR3 is CASRERDSYEQYF. The CDR3 bases are TGTGCCAGCCGGGAGCGAGACTCCTACGAGCAGTACTTC. The full variable domain, rest sourced from reference TRBV7-9 and TRBJ2-7, is DTGVSQNPRHKITKRGQNVTFRCDPISEHNRLYWYRQTLGQGPEFLTYFQNEAQLEKSRLLSDRFSAERPKGSFSTLEIQRTEQGDSAMYLCASRERDSYEQYFGPGTRLTVT.

This clone was counted a single time. J is TRBJ2-7 and V is TRBV6-6; 13 bases fit TRBD2. This CDR3 has 15 amino acids. Per germline, CDR1 MNHNY and CDR2 SVGAGI (reference sequence). Trimming took 5 bases from V and 5 from J; bases not matched to a gene: 6. The CDR3 here is CASSGLAGAWDEQYF. In nucleotides, the CDR3 is TGTGCCAGCAGTGGACTAGCGGGAGCTTGGGACGAGCAGTACTTC.

V is TRBV4-2 and J is TRBJ1-2; 12 bases map to TRBD1. The CDR3 runs 16 residues. Per germline, CDR1 LGHNA and CDR2 YNFKEQ. Trimming removed 0 bases from V and 2 bases from J; junction bases left unmatched: 1. DNA of the CDR3: TGTGCCAGCAGCCAAGACGGGACAGGGGGCAACTATGGCTACACCTTC. This translates into CASSQDGTGGNYGYTF.

The gene calls are TRBV6-1 and TRBJ1-5; 9 positions agree with TRBD1. J gave up 1 base and V 3 bases, and 7 bases lay outside the gene matches. The CDR3 contains 17 residues. Germline CDR1 reads MNHNS; CDR2 reads SASEGT. Here the CDR3 reads CASSELRQGGSNQPQHF. In nucleotides, the CDR3 is TGTGCCAGCAGTGAGCTAAGACAGGGGGGAAGCAATCAGCCCCAGCATTTT.

The chain employs TRBV7-8 and TRBJ2-1; D perhaps matches TRBD2 (7 bases). V lost 1 base and J 1 base, leaving 14 bases between the germline ends. The CDR3 spans 17 residues. The germline gives CDR1 SGHVS, CDR2 FQNEAQ. The DNA for the CDR3 is TGTGCCAGCAGCTTAGTCGGGGGGCGACATTCCTACAATGAGCAGTTCTTC. Protein: CASSLVGGRHSYNEQFF.

This chain connects TRBV6-5 to TRBJ2-7, with D possibly being TRBD2 (6 bases). V dropped 3 bases and J dropped 0 bases, with 9 bases sitting between them. The germline gives CDR1 MNHEY, CDR2 SVGAGI. The CDR3 consists of 14 residues. CDR3 DNA: TGTGCCAGCAGTTATTCCGGGAGCTCCTACGAGCAGTACTTC. Its protein product is CASSYSGSSYEQYF.

Note on this clone: The junction differs from germline at one of its ends, possibly a read error. This chain uses TRBV4-2 with TRBJ2-3; 10 nucleotides match TRBD2. This CDR3 contains 15 residues. Germline V CDR1 and CDR2: LGHNA, YNFKEQ. This chain's CDR3 is CASSQASGSIDTQYF. The CDR3 nucleotides read TGTGCCAGCAGCCAAGCTAGCGGGAGCATAGATACGCAGTATTTT.

This CDR3 is CASSNILGSSGNTIYF. For the CDR3, the DNA is TGTGCCAGCAGCAATATTTTGGGCAGCTCTGGAAACACCATATATTTT. V gene TRBV21-1 combines with J gene TRBJ1-3; the D call in the table, TRBD1, was not verified against the DNA. TRBV21-1 is given as a pseudogene. The CDR3 extends over 16 amino acids.

The chain recombines TRBV30 with TRBJ1-5; D possibly corresponds to TRBD1 (6 bases). Trimming left V 0 bases short and J 3 bases short, with 9 bases between. This CDR3 region has 14 residues. Germline values: CDR1 GTSNPN, CDR2 SVGIG (reference sequence). The CDR3 here is CAWSVQGTNQPQHF. DNA of the CDR3: TGTGCCTGGAGTGTACAGGGCACCAATCAGCCCCAGCATTTT.